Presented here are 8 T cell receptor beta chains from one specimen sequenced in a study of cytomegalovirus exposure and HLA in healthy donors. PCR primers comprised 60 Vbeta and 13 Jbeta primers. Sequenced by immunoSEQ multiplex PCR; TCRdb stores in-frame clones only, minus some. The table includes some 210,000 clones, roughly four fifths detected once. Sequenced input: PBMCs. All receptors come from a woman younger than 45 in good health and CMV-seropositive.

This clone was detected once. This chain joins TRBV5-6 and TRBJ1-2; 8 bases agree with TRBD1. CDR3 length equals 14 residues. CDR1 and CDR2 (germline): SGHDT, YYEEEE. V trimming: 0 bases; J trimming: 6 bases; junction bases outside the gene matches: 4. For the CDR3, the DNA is TGTGCCAGCAGCTTGGTGGACAGGGATAATGGCTACACCTTC. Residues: CASSLVDRDNGYTF.

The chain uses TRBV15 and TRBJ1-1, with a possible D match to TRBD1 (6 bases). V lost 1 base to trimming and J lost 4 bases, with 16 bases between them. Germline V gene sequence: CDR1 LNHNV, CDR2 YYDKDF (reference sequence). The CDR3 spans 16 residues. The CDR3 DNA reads TGTGCCACCAGCAGAGGGGGGAACAGGGCGGCCACTGAAGCTTTCTTT. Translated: CATSRGGNRAATEAFF.

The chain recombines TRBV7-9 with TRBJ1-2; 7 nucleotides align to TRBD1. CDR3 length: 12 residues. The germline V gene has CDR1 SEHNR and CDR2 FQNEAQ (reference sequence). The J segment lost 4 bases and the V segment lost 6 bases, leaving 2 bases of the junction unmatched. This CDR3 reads CASRRQGYGYTF. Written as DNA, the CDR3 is TGTGCCAGCAGGCGACAGGGCTATGGCTACACCTTC.

CDR3 in DNA: TGTGCCTGGACCCAGGGGGCAATTAACAAGCAGTTCTTC. The encoded protein is CAWTQGAINKQFF. This chain connects TRBV30 to TRBJ2-1; 8 bases map to TRBD1. This CDR3 region has 13 residues. The junction had 10 bases not matched to a gene; V was cut back by 4 bases and J by 11 bases. CDR1 GTSNPN and CDR2 SVGIG come from the germline V gene (reference sequence).

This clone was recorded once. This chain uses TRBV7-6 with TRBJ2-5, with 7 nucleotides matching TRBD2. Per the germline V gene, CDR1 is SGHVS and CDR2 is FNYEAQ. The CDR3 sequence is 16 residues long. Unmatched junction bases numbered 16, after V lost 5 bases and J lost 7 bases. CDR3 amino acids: CASSPSSGGVGGTQYF. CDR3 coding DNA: TGTGCCAGCAGCCCATCGTCGGGGGGAGTTGGTGGGACCCAGTACTTC.

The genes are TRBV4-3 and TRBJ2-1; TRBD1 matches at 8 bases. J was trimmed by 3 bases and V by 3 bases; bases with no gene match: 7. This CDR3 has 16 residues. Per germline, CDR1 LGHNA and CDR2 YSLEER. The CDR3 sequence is CASSQTGALGYNEQFF. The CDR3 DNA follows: TGCGCCAGCAGCCAGACAGGGGCTTTGGGCTACAATGAGCAGTTCTTC.

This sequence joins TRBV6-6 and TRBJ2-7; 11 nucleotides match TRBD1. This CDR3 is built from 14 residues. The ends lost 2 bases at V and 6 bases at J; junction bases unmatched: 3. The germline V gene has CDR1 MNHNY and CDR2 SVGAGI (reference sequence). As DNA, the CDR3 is TGTGCCAGCAGTTACGGAGGGACAGGGGGCGAGCAGTACTTC. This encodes CASSYGGTGGEQYF.

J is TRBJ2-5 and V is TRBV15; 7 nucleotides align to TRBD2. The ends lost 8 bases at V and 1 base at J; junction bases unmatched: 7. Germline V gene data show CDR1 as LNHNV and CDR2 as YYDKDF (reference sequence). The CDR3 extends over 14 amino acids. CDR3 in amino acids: CATSERGFQETQYF. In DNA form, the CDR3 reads TGTGCCACCTCGGAGCGGGGTTTCCAAGAGACCCAGTACTTC. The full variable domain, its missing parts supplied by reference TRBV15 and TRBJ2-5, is DAMVIQNPRYQVTQFGKPVTLSCSQTLNHNVMYWYQQKSSQAPKLLFHYYDKDFNNEADTPDNFQSRRPNTSFCFLDIRSPGLGDTAMYLCATSERGFQETQYFGPGTRLLVL.